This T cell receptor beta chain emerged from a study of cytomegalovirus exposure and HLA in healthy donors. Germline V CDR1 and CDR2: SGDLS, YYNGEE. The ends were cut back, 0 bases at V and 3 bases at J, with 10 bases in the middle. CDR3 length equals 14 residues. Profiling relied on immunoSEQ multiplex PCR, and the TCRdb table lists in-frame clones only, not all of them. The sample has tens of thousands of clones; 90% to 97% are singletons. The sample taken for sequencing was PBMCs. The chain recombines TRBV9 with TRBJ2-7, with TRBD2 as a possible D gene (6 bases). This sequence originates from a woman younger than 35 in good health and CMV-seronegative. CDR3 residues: CASSVEDSGYEQYF. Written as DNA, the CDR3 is TGTGCCAGCAGCGTAGAGGATAGCGGCTACGAGCAGTACTTC.